Below are 2 T cell receptor beta chains sequenced from a single sample in a study of CD8+CD57+ T cells in acquired aplastic anemia. The authors sequenced patients whose flow cytometry had shown CD8+CD57+ cell expansion. The template used for profiling TCR beta VDJ and CDR3 was genomic DNA. TCRdb re-analysed the reads in MiXCR, keeping a single row per CDR3 protein. Of 220,000 or so distinct CDR3 sequences listed, roughly 60% were seen once; the top ten hold roughly 53%. The sequenced sample was sorted CD4+, CD8+, or CD8+CD57+ T cells (not recorded which) from PBMCs. The receptors were sampled from a human donor with aplastic anemia.

The sample holds a few counts of this clonotype. The chain recombines TRBV12-3 or TRBV12-4 with TRBJ1-3; no clear D. This CDR3 contains 13 residues. Deletions cut 6 bases from V and 0 bases from J, with 6 bases between. In DNA, the CDR3 is TGTGCCAGCAGGTACAGCTCTGGAAACACCATATATTTT. As protein: CASRYSSGNTIYF.

The chain recombines TRBV5-1 with TRBJ1-2, with D unclear. Germline CDR1 SGHRS, CDR2 YFSETQ. Trimming cost V 4 bases and J 6 bases, with 13 bases left between them. CDR3 length: 13 amino acids. The CDR3 here is CASSMSTADGYTF. The CDR3 nucleotides are TGCGCCAGCAGCATGAGCACGGCGGATGGCTACACCTTC.